A selection of T cell receptor beta chains follows, all from one sample in a study of blood T cell repertoires in COVID-19. Measured with immunoSEQ multiplex PCR; TCRdb has only the in-frame clones, and not every one. Of some 270,000 clones in the sample, approximately 85% are singletons; the top ten hold 9.1%. The sequenced material came from PBMCs or T cells enriched from blood (not recorded which). Source of these receptors: a woman between 50 and 59 years old with acute COVID-19. CDR3s include the opening cysteine and the closing phenylalanine or tryptophan. The D gene is left open where the match is weak. A row's size may be missing; if present it is once, few, many or a size class.

v_gene: TRBV3-1/TRBV3-2
abundance: .
j_gene: TRBJ1-6
d_gene: TRBD1
CDR3aa: CASSRRTGGYNSPLHF
CDR3nt: TGTGCCAGCAGCCGCCGGACAGGGGGCTATAATTCACCCCTCCACTTT

v_gene: TRBV18
abundance: once
j_gene: TRBJ2-6
d_gene: .
CDR3aa: CASSPTGSPGANVLTF
CDR3nt: TGTGCCAGCTCACCCACAGGGAGCCCTGGGGCCAACGTCCTGACTTTC

v_gene: TRBV19
abundance: .
j_gene: TRBJ1-6
d_gene: .
CDR3aa: CASSIEDSSYNSPLHF
CDR3nt: TGTGCCAGTAGTATCGAGGACAGCTCCTATAATTCACCCCTCCACTTT

v_gene: TRBV5-1
abundance: few
j_gene: TRBJ2-1
d_gene: TRBD2
CDR3aa: CASSPGTSADEQFF
CDR3nt: TGCGCCAGCAGCCCCGGGACTAGCGCAGATGAGCAGTTCTTC

v_gene: TRBV6-5
abundance: once
j_gene: TRBJ1-2
d_gene: TRBD1
CDR3aa: CASSNRGHGYTF
CDR3nt: TGTGCCAGCAGTAACAGGGGGCATGGCTACACCTTC

v_gene: TRBV2
abundance: .
j_gene: TRBJ1-4
d_gene: .
CDR3aa: CASSRTEVNEKLFF
CDR3nt: TGTGCCAGCAGTCGGACAGAGGTTAATGAAAAACTGTTTTTT

v_gene: TRBV7-2
abundance: .
j_gene: TRBJ1-2
d_gene: .
CDR3aa: CASSFGGITYGYTF
CDR3nt: TGTGCCAGCAGCTTCGGAGGGATCACCTATGGCTACACCTTC

v_gene: TRBV28
abundance: .
j_gene: TRBJ1-5
d_gene: .
CDR3aa: CASSPFGGREPQHF
CDR3nt: TGTGCCAGCAGCCCCTTCGGAGGGCGGGAGCCCCAGCATTTT

v_gene: TRBV15
abundance: .
j_gene: TRBJ2-5
d_gene: .
CDR3aa: CATSRERLTQYF
CDR3nt: TGTGCCACCAGCAGAGAACGGTTGACCCAGTACTTC

v_gene: TRBV11-2
abundance: few
j_gene: TRBJ1-5
d_gene: TRBD1
CDR3aa: CASSKGTGTGSYQPQHF
CDR3nt: TGTGCCAGCAGTAAGGGGACCGGGACAGGGAGTTATCAGCCCCAGCATTTT

v_gene: TRBV5-1
abundance: .
j_gene: TRBJ2-5
d_gene: TRBD1
CDR3aa: CASSGAGGRETQYF
CDR3nt: TGCGCCAGCTCGGGCGCAGGGGGTCGTGAGACCCAGTACTTC

v_gene: TRBV7-3
abundance: .
j_gene: TRBJ1-2
d_gene: .
CDR3aa: CASSFGGNYGYTF
CDR3nt: TGTGCCAGCAGCTTCGGGGGGAATTATGGCTACACCTTC

v_gene: TRBV15
abundance: .
j_gene: TRBJ1-2
d_gene: .
CDR3aa: CATSRDLGGDGYTF
CDR3nt: TGTGCCACCAGCAGAGATCTTGGGGGCGATGGCTACACCTTC

v_gene: TRBV12-3/TRBV12-4
abundance: .
j_gene: TRBJ1-2
d_gene: .
CDR3aa: CASSQGGFRGYTF
CDR3nt: TGTGCCAGCAGCCAGGGTGGTTTTCGTGGCTACACCTTC

v_gene: TRBV30
abundance: .
j_gene: TRBJ1-2
d_gene: TRBD1
CDR3aa: CAWMEAGGSYGYTF
CDR3nt: TGTGCCTGGATGGAGGCAGGGGGGTCCTATGGCTACACCTTC

v_gene: TRBV30
abundance: .
j_gene: TRBJ1-2
d_gene: TRBD1
CDR3aa: CAWSVLGQYYGYTF
CDR3nt: TGTGCCTGGAGTGTACTGGGACAGTACTATGGCTACACCTTC

v_gene: TRBV5-1
abundance: .
j_gene: TRBJ1-6
d_gene: TRBD1
CDR3aa: CASSSGTEGSPLHF
CDR3nt: TGCGCCAGCAGCTCCGGGACAGAGGGCTCACCCCTCCACTTT

v_gene: TRBV27
abundance: .
j_gene: TRBJ2-6
d_gene: TRBD1
CDR3aa: CASSSTGVGSGANVLTF
CDR3nt: TGTGCCAGCAGTTCGACAGGGGTGGGCTCTGGGGCCAACGTCCTGACTTTC

v_gene: TRBV2
abundance: .
j_gene: TRBJ2-5
d_gene: TRBD1
CDR3aa: CASRYRDRTSETQYF
CDR3nt: TGTGCCAGCAGATACCGGGACAGAACCTCGGAGACCCAGTACTTC

v_gene: TRBV7-3
abundance: .
j_gene: TRBJ2-2
d_gene: TRBD1
CDR3aa: CASSWGDRGRTTGELFF
CDR3nt: TGTGCCAGCAGCTGGGGCGACAGGGGTCGTACCACCGGGGAGCTGTTTTTT

v_gene: TRBV11-2
abundance: .
j_gene: TRBJ2-5
d_gene: TRBD2
CDR3aa: CASSPAGAGGPGLRTQYF
CDR3nt: TGTGCCAGCAGCCCCGCCGGGGCGGGGGGGCCCGGTTTAAGGACCCAGTACTTC

v_gene: TRBV7-9
abundance: .
j_gene: TRBJ1-1
d_gene: .
CDR3aa: CASRLGRDGEAFF
CDR3nt: TGTGCCAGCAGACTCGGGCGGGATGGGGAAGCTTTCTTT

v_gene: TRBV6-5
abundance: few
j_gene: TRBJ2-5
d_gene: TRBD1
CDR3aa: CASSLSGTGSETQYF
CDR3nt: TGTGCCAGCAGTTTGTCCGGGACAGGGTCAGAGACCCAGTACTTC

v_gene: TRBV3-1/TRBV3-2
abundance: .
j_gene: TRBJ2-3
d_gene: TRBD2
CDR3aa: CASSQGGTSRDTQYF
CDR3nt: TGTGCCAGCAGCCAGGGGGGGACTAGCAGAGATACGCAGTATTTT

v_gene: TRBV5-4
abundance: .
j_gene: TRBJ2-3
d_gene: .
CDR3aa: CASSYYHSTDTQYF
CDR3nt: TGTGCCAGCAGCTACTACCACAGCACAGATACGCAGTATTTT

v_gene: TRBV4-3
abundance: .
j_gene: TRBJ2-3
d_gene: .
CDR3aa: CASSPSGLDTQYF
CDR3nt: TGCGCCAGCAGCCCCTCAGGGTTAGATACGCAGTATTTT

v_gene: TRBV7-9
abundance: .
j_gene: TRBJ2-1
d_gene: TRBD2
CDR3aa: CATTLAGGRGEQFF
CDR3nt: TGTGCCACCACCCTAGCGGGGGGGCGGGGTGAGCAGTTCTTC

v_gene: TRBV19
abundance: .
j_gene: TRBJ1-5
d_gene: .
CDR3aa: CASSIPYKVSNQPQHF
CDR3nt: TGTGCCAGTAGTATACCTTACAAAGTTAGCAATCAGCCCCAGCATTTT

v_gene: TRBV5-1
abundance: .
j_gene: TRBJ2-1
d_gene: .
CDR3aa: CASSLGGSSSYNEQFF
CDR3nt: TGCGCCAGCAGCTTAGGAGGTTCAAGCTCCTACAATGAGCAGTTCTTC

v_gene: TRBV25-1
abundance: .
j_gene: TRBJ1-1
d_gene: .
CDR3aa: CASSDRRNTEAFF
CDR3nt: TGTGCCAGCAGTGACAGAAGAAACACTGAAGCTTTCTTT

v_gene: TRBV19
abundance: .
j_gene: TRBJ2-2
d_gene: TRBD1
CDR3aa: CASRRTGNTGELFF
CDR3nt: TGTGCCAGTAGGAGGACAGGGAACACCGGGGAGCTGTTTTTT

v_gene: TRBV3-1/TRBV3-2
abundance: .
j_gene: TRBJ1-2
d_gene: TRBD1
CDR3aa: CASSQEGQGLSSHYGYTF
CDR3nt: TGTGCCAGCAGCCAAGAGGGACAGGGATTGTCCTCTCACTATGGCTACACCTTC

v_gene: TRBV4-1
abundance: .
j_gene: TRBJ2-2
d_gene: TRBD2
CDR3aa: CASSQDHSGGALPGELFF
CDR3nt: TGCGCCAGCAGCCAAGACCATAGCGGGGGGGCCCTCCCCGGGGAGCTGTTTTTT

v_gene: TRBV5-1
abundance: .
j_gene: TRBJ2-7
d_gene: TRBD1
CDR3aa: CASSSTGTGWNEQYF
CDR3nt: TGCGCCAGCAGCTCAACCGGGACAGGGTGGAACGAGCAGTACTTC

v_gene: TRBV12-3/TRBV12-4
abundance: .
j_gene: TRBJ2-5
d_gene: TRBD2
CDR3aa: CASMGLAGSTQYF
CDR3nt: TGTGCCAGCATGGGACTAGCGGGGTCGACCCAGTACTTC

v_gene: TRBV27
abundance: few
j_gene: TRBJ1-2
d_gene: .
CDR3aa: CASRTEAYGYTF
CDR3nt: TGTGCCAGCAGGACAGAAGCCTATGGCTACACCTTC

v_gene: TRBV5-1
abundance: .
j_gene: TRBJ1-1
d_gene: .
CDR3aa: CASSLVEGPNTEAFF
CDR3nt: TGCGCCAGCAGCTTGGTGGAGGGACCGAACACTGAAGCTTTCTTT

v_gene: TRBV7-8
abundance: .
j_gene: TRBJ1-5
d_gene: .
CDR3aa: CASSFTFRQDSNQPQHF
CDR3nt: TGTGCCAGCAGCTTTACGTTCCGGCAGGATAGCAATCAGCCCCAGCATTTT

v_gene: TRBV12-5
abundance: few
j_gene: TRBJ2-2
d_gene: TRBD1
CDR3aa: CASGPDRGTVTGELFF
CDR3nt: TGTGCTAGTGGTCCCGACAGGGGGACCGTGACCGGGGAGCTGTTTTTT

v_gene: TRBV6-5
abundance: .
j_gene: TRBJ2-1
d_gene: TRBD1
CDR3aa: CASSYFRDRDNNEQFF
CDR3nt: TGTGCCAGCAGTTACTTCCGGGACAGGGACAACAATGAGCAGTTCTTC

v_gene: TRBV28
abundance: .
j_gene: TRBJ2-1
d_gene: TRBD1
CDR3aa: CASSLGTEINEQFF
CDR3nt: TGTGCCAGCAGTTTAGGGACAGAAATCAATGAGCAGTTCTTC

v_gene: TRBV29-1
abundance: .
j_gene: TRBJ1-2
d_gene: .
CDR3aa: CSVGLSGYTF
CDR3nt: TGCAGCGTTGGTCTCTCCGGCTACACCTTC

v_gene: TRBV7-9
abundance: few
j_gene: TRBJ2-7
d_gene: TRBD1
CDR3aa: CASRRRQGDDEQYF
CDR3nt: TGTGCCAGCAGACGAAGACAGGGGGATGACGAGCAGTACTTC

v_gene: TRBV18
abundance: once
j_gene: TRBJ1-1
d_gene: TRBD1
CDR3aa: CASSRDRVGNTEAFF
CDR3nt: TGTGCCAGCTCACGAGACAGGGTTGGGAACACTGAAGCTTTCTTT

v_gene: TRBV2
abundance: .
j_gene: TRBJ1-1
d_gene: .
CDR3aa: CASMGGRTNTEAFF
CDR3nt: TGTGCCAGCATGGGGGGACGTACGAACACTGAAGCTTTCTTT

v_gene: TRBV3-1/TRBV3-2
abundance: .
j_gene: TRBJ1-1
d_gene: TRBD1
CDR3aa: CASSQGGTGGTEAFF
CDR3nt: TGTGCCAGCAGCCAAGGGGGGACAGGGGGCACTGAAGCTTTCTTT

v_gene: TRBV7-8
abundance: .
j_gene: TRBJ1-6
d_gene: TRBD1
CDR3aa: CASSRDRESPLHF
CDR3nt: TGTGCCAGCAGCCGGGACAGGGAATCACCCCTCCACTTT

v_gene: TRBV9
abundance: .
j_gene: TRBJ1-1
d_gene: .
CDR3aa: CASSSDLSGGLRTEAFF
CDR3nt: TGTGCCAGCAGCTCTGATCTAAGCGGGGGGCTTCGCACTGAAGCTTTCTTT

v_gene: TRBV15
abundance: few
j_gene: TRBJ2-3
d_gene: .
CDR3aa: CATSRDMKGADTQYF
CDR3nt: TGTGCCACCAGCCGGGACATGAAGGGGGCAGATACGCAGTATTTT

v_gene: TRBV5-6
abundance: .
j_gene: TRBJ2-7
d_gene: .
CDR3aa: CASSLRFGVRDEQYF
CDR3nt: TGTGCCAGCAGCTTGAGGTTCGGCGTGAGGGACGAGCAGTACTTC

v_gene: TRBV11-2
abundance: .
j_gene: TRBJ1-1
d_gene: .
CDR3aa: CASSLAKLGRGVITEAFF
CDR3nt: TGTGCCAGCAGCTTAGCCAAGCTGGGCAGGGGAGTGATCACTGAAGCTTTCTTT

v_gene: TRBV15
abundance: .
j_gene: TRBJ2-7
d_gene: TRBD1
CDR3aa: CATRPGTGPYEQYF
CDR3nt: TGTGCCACCCGGCCCGGGACAGGGCCCTACGAGCAGTACTTC

v_gene: TRBV19
abundance: .
j_gene: TRBJ2-7
d_gene: .
CDR3aa: CASSEHYSYEQYF
CDR3nt: TGTGCCAGTAGTGAGCATTACTCCTACGAGCAGTACTTC

v_gene: TRBV4-3
abundance: .
j_gene: TRBJ1-4
d_gene: .
CDR3aa: CASSQDLGLNEKLFF
CDR3nt: TGCGCCAGCAGCCAAGATTTGGGACTCAATGAAAAACTGTTTTTT